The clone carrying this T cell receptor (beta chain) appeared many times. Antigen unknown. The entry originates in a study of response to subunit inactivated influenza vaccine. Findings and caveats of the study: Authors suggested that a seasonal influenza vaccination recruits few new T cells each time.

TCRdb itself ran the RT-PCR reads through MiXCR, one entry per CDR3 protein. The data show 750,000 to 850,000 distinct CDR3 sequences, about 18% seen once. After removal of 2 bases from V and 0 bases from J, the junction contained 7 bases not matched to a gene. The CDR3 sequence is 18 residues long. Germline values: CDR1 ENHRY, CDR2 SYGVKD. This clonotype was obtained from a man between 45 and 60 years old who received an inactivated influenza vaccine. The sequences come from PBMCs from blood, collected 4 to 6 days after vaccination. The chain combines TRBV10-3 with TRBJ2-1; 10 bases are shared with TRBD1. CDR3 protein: CAISEIGTGVSSYNEQFF. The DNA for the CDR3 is TGTGCCATCAGTGAGATCGGGACAGGGGTTAGCTCCTACAATGAGCAGTTCTTC.